This TCR beta chain comes out of a study of Ad26.COV2.S vaccination and SARS-CoV-2 variants. V dropped 3 bases and J dropped 10 bases, with 13 bases sitting between them. This CDR3 has 14 amino acids. Germline values: CDR1 MNHNS, CDR2 SASEGT. The table came from immunoSEQ multiplex PCR; TCRdb's copy has only in-frame clones and leaves some out. Of approximately 420,000 clones listed, 70% to 90% are singletons. Treatment given: about 20 received Ad26.COV2.S at low or high dose, single or two shots; several received placebo; per-sample allocation not given. Sample collection was performed on day 63 after the first vaccine or placebo injection.

The receptor was isolated from a person aged 18-60 years who received the Ad26.COV2.S COVID-19 vaccine or a placebo. Sequencing used peripheral blood, obtained in a trial of Ad26.COV2.S vaccine versus placebo. This chain uses TRBV6-1 with TRBJ1-6; D gene uncertain. The CDR3 protein is CASSEAGIGSPLHF. The DNA for the CDR3 is TGTGCCAGCAGTGAGGCAGGTATCGGCTCACCCCTCCACTTT.